This entry features one T cell receptor beta chain sequence. No cognate antigen has been identified for it. No base quality values were provided; no much bigger clone lies one nucleotide off. This entry comes from a study of T cells in Graves' hyperthyroidism and ophthalmopathy (dated by TCRdb to between 2018 and 2021). Background for the entire study: Peripheral blood was collected at initial diagnosis, before any treatment. Once sampling was done, hyperthyroidism patients were given methimazole at a starting dose of 30 mg daily, whereas ophthalmopathy patients were given high-dose intravenous methylprednisolone. The 75 to 100 discovery patients were randomly split 7:3 into training and test sets. In addition, the study compared T-cell repertoires in thyroid tissue and in blood from several Graves' hyperthyroidism patients. To identify TCR V-J signatures that set the groups apart, the researchers used a discovery cohort of 95 to 100 patients, made up of fewer than 50 with Graves' ophthalmopathy and around 58 with stable Graves' hyperthyroidism. Prospective prediction of ophthalmopathy was tested in an independent validation cohort of some 20 hyperthyroidism patients and 17 patients who later progressed to ophthalmopathy. The paper reports TCR Vbeta CDR3 sequencing of approximately 130 peripheral blood samples: under 45 ophthalmopathy, some 80 hyperthyroidism and about 17 progressor patients.

Graves' hyperthyroidism was defined as stable when no progression to ophthalmopathy occurred over 18 months of follow-up. The hyperthyroidism patients were between 18 and 65 years old and newly diagnosed, with a disease duration of less than 2 months. Any patient with an uncontrolled infection, another autoimmune disease, pregnancy or lactation was excluded. Diagnoses were established on the basis of clinical symptoms, serum thyroxine and TRAb, thyroid ultrasound, and orbital computed tomography. PBMCs were isolated from approximately 10 ml of fresh peripheral blood by Ficoll-Paque density gradient centrifugation. Total RNA was extracted with Trizol reagent, and quality was checked on an Agilent 2100 Bioanalyzer. The TCR beta CDR3 regions were amplified from the RNA transcripts. A first-round RT-PCR of the TCR CDR3 used the HTBI primer set with the Qiagen OneStep RT-PCR kit. Libraries were constructed in a second round of multiplex PCR, after which size selection and purification were carried out. The libraries were sequenced on an Illumina HiSeq2000 using paired-end 100 bp reads. From the authors' description of their analysis: Raw data were processed with SOAPnuke, discarding reads with adapters, uncalled bases, mean Phred below 15, or no exact constant-primer or identifier match. High-quality paired reads were merged with COPE v1.2.5, and unique nucleotide sequences were defined as clonotypes. Clonotypes were aligned to IMGT TRBV, TRBD and TRBJ reference segments using MiTCR v1.1. The analysis was restricted to V-J combinations with a frequency above 0.0001, which together covered 99.2% of the repertoires. The TCS score was defined as F50 (clonal expansion) divided by E x V (chaos), with BLOSUM62-based TCRdist calculated between CDR3 peptides within each V-J. Welch's t-statistics and random forest reduced 500 to 650 V-J features to about 13, which were used in a naive Bayes classifier (R e1071). TCRdb reanalyzed the raw reads on its own, using fastp at Q25 for trimming and MiXCR for clone calling, and kept in-frame beta chains. Records with the same CDR3 protein are collapsed into one entry carrying the most frequent genes and DNA. The V and J calls shown here were made by TCRdb, not taken from the authors' results. This sample holds around 480,000 distinct CDR3 sequences; about 15% were observed only once. The biggest ten clones account for over 15% of the sample.

Paper-wide results and their limitations: No statistical method was used to fix the sample size in advance, and group allocation was not hidden from the investigators. In cross-validation, a model built on a 13 V-J signature told ophthalmopathy apart from stable hyperthyroidism with roughly 87% sensitivity and approximately 84% specificity, and in testing the same model reached 80%/75%. Blood samples also contained most of the expanded thyroid clonotypes (frequency above 0.001), which suggests that blood repertoires may reflect thyroid immune responses. In validation, the model predicted progression to ophthalmopathy with over 60% sensitivity and about 72% specificity, a median of 6.5 months before onset.

From the cysteine up to the phenylalanine, the CDR3 has a length of 22 residues. Only CDR3 DNA is held: 66 bases, read in frame from base 1. Trimmed from V: 4 bases; trimmed from J: 4 bases; junction bases lacking a gene match: 27. The germline V gene sets CDR1 to SGHAT and CDR2 to FQNNGV. In this chain, TRBV11-2 is recombined with TRBJ1-4, and TRBD1 matches 7 of the central bases. Sequencing was done on a sample of blood. This TCR was sampled from a woman aged 18 to 35 with Graves' hyperthyroidism. The DNA is as follows: TGTGCCAGCAGCTCGGTTTGGGGGAACGAGAGGGGGCCTCGAGCCCTTAATGAAAAACTGTTTTTT. Protein translation: CASSSVWGNERGPRALNEKLFF.